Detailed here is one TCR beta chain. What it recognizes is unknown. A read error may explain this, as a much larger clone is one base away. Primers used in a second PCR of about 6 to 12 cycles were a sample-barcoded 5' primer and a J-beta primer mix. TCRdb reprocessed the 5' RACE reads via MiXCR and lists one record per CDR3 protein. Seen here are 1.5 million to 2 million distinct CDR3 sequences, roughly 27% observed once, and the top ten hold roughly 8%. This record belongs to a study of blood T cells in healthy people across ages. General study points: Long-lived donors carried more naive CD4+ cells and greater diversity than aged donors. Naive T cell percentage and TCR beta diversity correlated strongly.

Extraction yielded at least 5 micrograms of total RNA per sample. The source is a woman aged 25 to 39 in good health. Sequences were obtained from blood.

CDR3 sequence: CASSQDGLASPKETQYF. Written as DNA, the CDR3 is TGCGCCAGCAGCCAAGATGGGTTAGCGAGTCCCAAGGAGACCCAGTACTTC. The V and J genes are TRBV4-3 and TRBJ2-5, with a tentative D call TRBD2 (5 bases). V lost 0 bases to trimming and J lost 5 bases, with 19 bases between them. Looked up from germline, CDR1 is LGHNA and CDR2 is YSLEER. CDR3 length equals 17 residues.